Reported below is one T cell receptor beta chain. The antigen this receptor binds is unknown. Base qualities were left out, and no much larger clone turns up one base away. The data were obtained in a study of vaccination and CD4 T cells after COVID-19 (dated by TCRdb to between 2021 and 2022). At the level of the whole study: Every convalescent patient had a positive nasal swab PCR test for SARS-CoV-2, with mild disease in eight to ten patients and severe disease in one. Post-vaccine blood samples were collected a median of about 72 days after the second vaccine dose, ranging from about 12 to 241 days. In control cultures, a CEFX viral epitope pool was used as positive control, an HIV-1 Nef peptide pool was used as negative control, or no peptide was added. Six males and four females were included in the convalescent cohort, with two Hispanic individuals, seven Caucasians, two Asians and one multiracial person represented. Two doses of either the Pfizer-BioNTech BNT162b2 vaccine (n=8) or the Moderna mRNA-1273 vaccine (n=2) were administered to participants. For stimulating the cultures, overlapping spike peptide pools were used, derived from SARS-CoV-2 as well as from the common cold coronaviruses HCoV-NL63, HCoV-OC43 and HCoV-229E. Post-COVID blood samples from convalescent patients were collected a median of approximately 93 days after diagnosis, with a range of roughly 30 to 170 days. In ten to eleven COVID-19 convalescent patients and a handful of infection-naive healthy vaccine recipients, the spike-specific CD4+ TCR repertoire before mRNA vaccination was compared with the repertoire after mRNA vaccination. The paper as a whole reports these results and caveats: An increase in the median number of SARS-CoV-2-reactive clonotypes from approximately 20 after infection to 38 after vaccination was observed, but the change was not found to be significant. In convalescent patients, nearly all vaccine-specific clones (304 of 307) were found to be mono-reactive for SARS-CoV-2 spike rather than cross-reactive with common cold coronaviruses. The study included relatively few convalescent patients and did not analyze early timepoints after natural infection. In convalescent patients, a median around 86% of post-vaccine SARS-CoV-2-reactive clones were detected only after vaccination, suggesting vaccine-specific priming.

Reading the label with the study, this specimen's treatment or condition is: roughly ten-day PBMC culture with coronavirus spike peptide pools or control peptides (ViraFEST assay). To expand antigen-specific T cells with peptide pools and then pick out the expanded clonotypes through TCR sequencing, the study relied on the ViraFEST assay. Positive SARS-CoV-2 PCR tests in the convalescent patients dated from March to December 2020, before Alpha, Beta and Delta variants emerged in the United States. PBMCs were cultured at a few million per well in IMDM supplemented with approximately 5% human AB serum and 10 IU/ml IL-2, with 9.5 to 10 ug/ml peptide pools added. On days 3 and 7, half of the culture medium was replaced with fresh IL-2-containing medium. After approximately 11 days of culture, CD4+ T cells were isolated by negative selection with the EasySep CD4+ T cell isolation kit. PBMCs were separated from whole blood using Ficoll-Paque Plus gradient centrifugation and then either used fresh or cryopreserved at -140C. Culture conditions were generally each tested in triplicate wells.

The CDR3 numbers 17 residues from cysteine through phenylalanine. Solely the CDR3 DNA is kept, with 51 bases framed from the first base. The germline V gene (reference sequence) specifies MNHEY as CDR1 and SMNVEV as CDR2. V is clipped by 5 bases and J by 7 bases, and the sequence between their germline boundaries is 24 bases long. The library was built by means of PCR. TCR sequencing of DNA from cultured CD4+ T cells used the Oncomine TCR Beta short-read assay at the Johns Hopkins FTIC core. The QIAamp micro DNA kit was used to extract genomic DNA from the cultured CD4+ T cells. Oncomine TCR Beta libraries made from cultured CD4+ T cells were pooled using unique dual indexes and sequenced on an Illumina iSeq 100. Under the source paper's analysis protocol: Non-productive sequences were filtered out, and CDR3s that did not start with C, did not end with F or W, or were shorter than 7 amino acids were discarded. The MANAFEST web application was used to identify antigen-specific clonotypes by comparing peptide-stimulated wells against reference wells and other culture wells. An FDR below 0.05, an odds ratio above 5, and a productive frequency above 0.1% in at least two of three replicate wells were required for clones to be considered positive. A clonotype counted as cross-reactive if it showed significant expansion both in the SARS-CoV-2 spike wells and in at least one common cold coronavirus spike condition. Using R version 3.6.1, CDR3 homology was evaluated through Levenshtein distances (stringdist) along with unrooted phylogenetic trees (ape). In TCRdb, the public reads were trimmed at Q25 with fastp and aligned with MiXCR, with productive beta chains retained. Records with the same CDR3 protein are collapsed into one entry carrying the most frequent genes and DNA. The V and J calls and clone size are TCRdb's, not the authors'. The sample table records over 12,000 distinct CDR3 sequences; roughly two thirds of these occur just once. Clones ranked in the top ten supply roughly 21% of the sample.

The chain was built from TRBV27 and TRBJ2-1; the D segment could be TRBD1, given 5 matching bases. The sample was CD4+ T cells from blood, cultured in vitro. This sequence originates from a human donor who had recovered from COVID-19. The bases are TGTGCCAGCAGTCTAAGGGTCCTGCAGGGTGTAGGGAATGAGCAGTTCTTC. The encoded protein is CASSLRVLQGVGNEQFF.